A selection of T cell receptor beta chains follows, all from one sample in a study of blood T cell repertoires in COVID-19. Some clones are missing from TCRdb's copy, which holds only in-frame ones; the method was immunoSEQ multiplex PCR. The sample consists of 80,000 to 100,000 clones, 78% of them appearing once. Sequenced input: peripheral blood. The source of these receptors is a human donor in a cohort sampled during active COVID-19. Each CDR3 is given with its conserved first and last residue. The D gene is left open where the match is weak. Some rows mark clone size as missing; the rest say once, few, many or name a class of expanded clone.

>NA|TRBJ1-4|NA|TRBV7-9
TGTGCCAGCAGCTTAGCGCGAGGGCCGGCAACTAATGAAAAACTGTTTTTT
CASSLARGPATNEKLFF
>NA|TRBJ1-1|NA|TRBV18
TGTGCCAGCTCACCAGGCAGACAGACACCCGACTCGAACACTGAAGCTTTCTTT
CASSPGRQTPDSNTEAFF
>few|TRBJ2-6|NA|TRBV2
TGTGCCAGCAGTGAGGGGGCAGTTGGGGCCAACGTCCTGACTTTC
CASSEGAVGANVLTF
>NA|TRBJ2-5|NA|TRBV2
TGTGCCAGCAGTCTAATATCCGGGGGTGAGACCCAGTACTTC
CASSLISGGETQYF
>once|TRBJ1-1|NA|TRBV28
TGTGCCAGCACACCGGCCCGGGGTCGGAACACTGAAGCTTTCTTT
CASTPARGRNTEAFF
>NA|TRBJ1-2|TRBD1|TRBV29-1
TGCAGCGGAGCAGGGGGATATGGCTACACCTTC
CSGAGGYGYTF
>NA|TRBJ2-3|NA|TRBV5-1
TGCGCCAGCAGCGGGCCCTGGAACACAGATACGCAGTATTTT
CASSGPWNTDTQYF
>NA|TRBJ1-5|NA|TRBV28
TGTGCCAGCAGTTTATGGAGCGCCAAACAAAGCAATCAGCCCCAGCATTTT
CASSLWSAKQSNQPQHF
>NA|TRBJ2-7|TRBD1|TRBV7-9
TGTGCCAGCAGCTTGCCGGGACAGGAGTACTACGAGCAGTACTTC
CASSLPGQEYYEQYF
>NA|TRBJ1-2|NA|TRBV5-8
TGTGCCAGCAGCTTTACAGGGTTTGAGAGTGGCTACACCTTC
CASSFTGFESGYTF
>NA|TRBJ1-2|NA|TRBV30
TGTGCCTGGAGTATCGGACTCTATGGCTACACCTTC
CAWSIGLYGYTF
>NA|TRBJ2-3|TRBD2|TRBV28
TGTGCCAGCAGTTTAGAGGGACTAGCGGGGGTAGGCACAGATACGCAGTATTTT
CASSLEGLAGVGTDTQYF
>NA|TRBJ2-7|NA|TRBV18
TGTGCCAGCTCACAACCTTACTACGAGCAGTACTTC
CASSQPYYEQYF
>NA|TRBJ1-1|NA|TRBV12-5
TGTGCTAGTGGTTTGGGCGGGAGTGAAGCTTTCTTT
CASGLGGSEAFF
>NA|TRBJ2-1|TRBD1|TRBV19
TGTGCCAGTAGCAGGGACAGGGACTATGAGCAGTTCTTC
CASSRDRDYEQFF
>NA|TRBJ2-7|NA|TRBV4-1
TGCGCCAGCAGCCAAGAGTCCGGGGGACCCTCCTACGAGCAGTACTTC
CASSQESGGPSYEQYF
>once|TRBJ1-6|NA|TRBV19
TGTGCCAGTATGGGAGGTTTTAGCTCACCCCTCCACTTT
CASMGGFSSPLHF
>once|TRBJ2-5|NA|TRBV7-2
TGTGCCAGCAGCTCTGGGTGGGGCGGAGAGACCCAGTACTTC
CASSSGWGGETQYF
>NA|TRBJ1-1|NA|TRBV5-6
TGTGCCAGCAGCCCGACAGAGAACACTGAAGCTTTCTTT
CASSPTENTEAFF
>few|TRBJ2-3|NA|TRBV21-1
TGTGCCAGCAGCAAAGGACGGGAAGGCCCCACAGATACGCAGTATTTT
CASSKGREGPTDTQYF
>NA|TRBJ2-5|TRBD2|TRBV4-3
TGCGCCAGCAGCCAAGACACTAGCGGGAGGGCCGGAGAGACCCAGTACTTC
CASSQDTSGRAGETQYF
>NA|TRBJ2-1|TRBD2|TRBV2
TGTGCCAGCAGCGGAGGGACTAGCGGGAGTCGGCCCTACAATGAGCAGTTCTTC
CASSGGTSGSRPYNEQFF
>NA|TRBJ2-5|TRBD1|TRBV6-1
TGTGCCAGCAGTGAAAGGACAGGGGGCATGGAGACCCAGTACTTC
CASSERTGGMETQYF
>NA|TRBJ1-5|TRBD1|TRBV30
TGTGCCTGGAGGGGGACAGCGGATCAGCCCCAGCATTTT
CAWRGTADQPQHF
>NA|TRBJ1-1|TRBD1|TRBV6-5
TGTGCCAGCAGTTTTTCAGGGGGCGCGGGGAACACTGAAGCTTTCTTT
CASSFSGGAGNTEAFF
>NA|TRBJ2-7|TRBD2|TRBV9
TGTGCCAGCAGCGCCGGGTACGGGGGGATTAGCTACGAGCAGTACTTC
CASSAGYGGISYEQYF
>NA|TRBJ1-1|TRBD1|TRBV28
TGTGCCAGCAGTTTACCGGACAGGGCCTTGGGAGCTTTCTTT
CASSLPDRALGAFF
>few|TRBJ2-2|NA|TRBV4-3
TGCGCCAGCAGCCATGACACAGCGAACACCGGGGAGCTGTTTTTT
CASSHDTANTGELFF